This T cell receptor beta chain was retrieved from a study of early T cells in non-severe SARS-CoV-2 infection (dated by TCRdb to about 2021). Regarding the research as a whole: Bulk RNA from unsorted whole blood was used for TCR sequencing, so alpha and beta chains could not be paired.

This was a case-control study nested in a cohort of healthcare workers in London, UK, who had nasopharyngeal swab PCR tests and blood samples taken every week. Healthcare workers were recruited between 23 and 31 March 2020, during the week of the UK lockdown, and were followed weekly for up to roughly 15 weeks. The paper's findings and limits, for the study overall: VDJdb matching was skewed toward anti-spike CD8 responses and likely underestimated virus-specific expansions by missing private and CD4 specificities.

The library was generated by 5' RACE. Sequencing was performed on a NextSeq 500. Unique molecular identifiers were attached to individual cDNA molecules in the TCR library protocol so that sequencing error and PCR bias could be corrected. Both TCR alpha and beta chains were sequenced, and tight co-correlation was observed between alpha and beta sequence abundances in each sample. The original methods were these. Decombinator V4 was used to annotate TCR sequences for V gene, J gene and CDR3. Expanded TCRs were defined as changing significantly between any two time points under a Poisson model with p below 0.0001. Abundances of TCRs were expressed as counts per million after normalisation to the total number of TCRs sequenced in each sample. VDJdb, accessed 1 November 2021, was searched for CMV, EBV and SARS-CoV-2 annotated TCRs, excluding TCRs annotated for multiple antigens. The public reads were run again by TCRdb, first through fastp at Q25 and then through MiXCR, and only productive beta chains were kept. Rows are unified per CDR3 protein, each entry keeping the most common DNA and genes. TCRdb, not the original authors, processed these V and J calls. This sample holds around 58,000 distinct CDR3 sequences; less than 9.5% were observed only once. Clones ranked in the top ten supply roughly a tenth of the sample.

As for this clonotype: Its antigen is unknown. The input lacks base qualities; no much larger clone sits a single base away.

The sample consisted of whole blood, taken at baseline. This sequence originates from an adult who was a healthcare worker with PCR-confirmed SARS-CoV-2 infection or an uninfected control (not recorded which).

The DNA is TGTGCCAGCAGCCGTACCTGGGACAGCCATGAAGAGCAGTACTTC. This gives the protein CASSRTWDSHEEQYF. The chain couples TRBV5-5 to TRBJ2-7, with 7 bases aligning to TRBD1. Trimmed from V: 4 bases; trimmed from J: 7 bases; junction bases lacking a gene match: 14. CDR1 SGHKS and CDR2 YYEKEE were looked up in the germline V gene (reference sequence). The CDR3 goes from the cysteine to the phenylalanine over 15 residues. This entry keeps only the CDR3 DNA: 45 bases, framed from base 1.